The rows below give T cell receptor beta chains drawn from one sample of a study of early stage breast cancer tumors. Assay used: immunoSEQ multiplex PCR; TCRdb lists only in-frame clones, some missing. Among around 10,000 clones listed, 64% were seen once. What was sequenced was breast tumor tissue. These TCRs come from a person in their sixties with breast cancer. Each CDR3 is given with its conserved first and last residue. Fields, in order: J gene, D gene, clone size, V gene, CDR3 DNA, CDR3 protein. A D gene is named only where the DNA matches it firmly. The size field is filled for only some rows; it gives once, few, many or a size class.

TRBJ2-1	-	-	TRBV13	TGTGCCAGCAGCTTCGGGGGAGTCTACAATGAGCAGTTCTTC	CASSFGGVYNEQFF
TRBJ2-7	-	-	TRBV4-1	TGCGCCAGCAGCCAAGTTGTTTCCTCCGAGCAGTACTTC	CASSQVVSSEQYF
TRBJ2-7	TRBD2	-	TRBV7-6	TGTGCCAGCAGCTTATCTAGCGGGAGGGTCCACGAGCAGTACTTC	CASSLSSGRVHEQYF
TRBJ1-1	-	-	TRBV28	TGTGCCAGCGGCAAGGGAGGGGACACTGAAGCTTTCTTT	CASGKGGDTEAFF
TRBJ2-1	-	-	TRBV23-1	TGCGCCAGCGTAAGCTCGGCCACAGGAAATGAGCAGTTCTTC	CASVSSATGNEQFF
TRBJ1-1	-	medium-sized	TRBV30	TGTGCCTGGAGTGTACGCCGTGTGAACGCTTTCTTT	CAWSVRRVNAFF
TRBJ1-1	TRBD1	-	TRBV2	TGTGCCAGCAGTCGGACAGGGGCGCAGGCCACTGAAGCTTTCTTT	CASSRTGAQATEAFF
TRBJ2-3	TRBD2	-	TRBV19	TGTGCCAGTAGTTTGTCTAGCGGCCGGGATACGCAGTATTTT	CASSLSSGRDTQYF
TRBJ2-7	TRBD2	few	TRBV6-1	TGTGCCAGCAGTCGAATTTCTAGCGGGGGCTACGAGCAGTACTTC	CASSRISSGGYEQYF
TRBJ1-3	-	-	TRBV7-2	TGTGCCAGCAGCCCTAGCCTGGGGTTCGGAAACACCATATATTTT	CASSPSLGFGNTIYF
TRBJ2-2	TRBD2	-	TRBV6-4	TGTGCCAGCAGTGTATCTAGCGGAAATGCGAACACCGGGGAGCTGTTTTTT	CASSVSSGNANTGELFF
TRBJ2-7	TRBD1	few	TRBV7-9	TGTGCCAGCAGCGATTGGACAGGTTCCTACGAGCAGTACTTC	CASSDWTGSYEQYF
TRBJ2-1	-	-	TRBV19	TGTGCCAGTAGTCCGCAGCGTGGTGAGCAGTTCTTC	CASSPQRGEQFF
TRBJ2-1	TRBD1	-	TRBV28	TGTGCCAGCATATTCAACCGGGACAGGGCTTTGAAAGAGCAGTTCTTC	CASIFNRDRALKEQFF
TRBJ2-7	-	few	TRBV21-1	TGTGCCAGCAGCAAAGGCGGCTTAGACTACGAGCAGTACTTC	CASSKGGLDYEQYF
TRBJ1-2	-	-	TRBV15	TGTGCCACCAGCAGAGATAATATTTGGGGAGCTCCTAACTATGGCTACACCTTC	CATSRDNIWGAPNYGYTF
TRBJ1-1	-	-	TRBV28	TGTGCCAGCAGTTTTTGGAACACTGAAGCTTTCTTT	CASSFWNTEAFF
TRBJ2-5	-	-	TRBV5-4	TGTGCCAGCAGCTTGGGGCGGAGAGAAGAGACCCAGTACTTC	CASSLGRREETQYF
TRBJ2-7	TRBD1	-	TRBV7-9	TGTGCCAGCAGCTTAACACAGGGGAGACACGAGCAGTACTTC	CASSLTQGRHEQYF
TRBJ2-3	TRBD2	few	TRBV4-1	TGCGCCAGCAGCCAAGGGTCTGGACTAGCAAGTGATACGCAGTATTTT	CASSQGSGLASDTQYF
TRBJ1-1	-	-	TRBV6-4	TGTGCCAGCTCGGGACGGAGGGACAACACTGAAGCTTTCTTT	CASSGRRDNTEAFF
TRBJ2-1	-	few	TRBV19	TGTGCCAGTTACTCGACTAACTACAATGAGCAGTTCTTC	CASYSTNYNEQFF
TRBJ2-5	TRBD1	-	TRBV6-5	TGTGCCAGCAGCCCCGGGACAGGGGGATGGGAGACCCAGTACTTC	CASSPGTGGWETQYF
TRBJ1-3	-	-	TRBV28	TGTGCCAGCAGTTCCAAAGCTAGGAACACCATATATTTT	CASSSKARNTIYF
TRBJ2-1	-	-	TRBV4-1	TGCGCCAGCAGCCAAGTAGAGACAGGCCTAACCTACAATGAGCAGTTCTTC	CASSQVETGLTYNEQFF
TRBJ2-6	-	few	TRBV6-1	TGTGCCAGCAGTATTGCAGGGACTGGGGCCAACGTCCTGACTTTC	CASSIAGTGANVLTF
TRBJ2-1	-	-	TRBV19	TGTGCCAGTACCCCTCGGGACCACTCCTACAATGAGCAGTTCTTC	CASTPRDHSYNEQFF